Sequencing of this T cell receptor (beta chain) was carried out in a study of blood T cells in healthy people across ages. Study-level results: In the absence of known donor CMV status, changes in expanded clonotypes were possibly confounded. When set beside aged donors, long-lived donors presented more naive CD4+ cells and higher diversity. Per-million-T-cell TCR beta diversity fell roughly linearly with age.

There are many counts of this clonotype. The antigen is undetermined. A second PCR, run for roughly 7 to 11 cycles, used a sample-barcoded 5' primer plus a J-beta primer mix. TCRdb reanalysed the 5' RACE reads using MiXCR and keeps one entry per CDR3 protein. The sample has 1.5 million to 2 million distinct CDR3 sequences; over 25% are singletons. Between the trimmed V and J ends, which lost 0 bases and 5 bases, there was a span of 4 bases. The CDR3 runs 11 residues. In germline, CDR1 is GTSNPN, CDR2 SVGIG (reference sequence). Each sample gave at least 6.5 million isolated PBMCs. The receptor's source is a woman in her thirties in good health. The rearrangement links TRBV30 to TRBJ2-5; D uncertain. Sample: blood. The chain's CDR3 is CAWSVGETQYF. CDR3 sequence (DNA): TGTGCCTGGAGTGTCGGGGAGACCCAGTACTTC.